Listed below are T cell receptor beta chains from one sample, sequenced in a study of blood T cell repertoires in COVID-19. TCRdb keeps only in-frame clones here, not all; method: immunoSEQ multiplex PCR. Of about 110,000 clones listed, over 80% were seen once; the top ten hold approximately 4.1%. The sequenced material came from peripheral blood. The receptors stem from a woman aged 70-85 years with acute or convalescent COVID-19. Each CDR3 is given with its conserved first and last residue. A D gene is named only where the DNA matches it firmly. Clone size is given for some rows only: seen once, a few or many times, or a class if the clone is expanded.

D gene	J gene	clone size	V gene	CDR3 protein	CDR3 DNA
.	TRBJ1-5	few	TRBV27	CASSLSGVDNQPQHF	TGTGCCAGCAGTTTATCAGGGGTTGACAATCAGCCCCAGCATTTT
TRBD1	TRBJ2-7	.	TRBV5-1	CASSAGTGQYEQYF	TGCGCCAGCAGTGCTGGGACGGGACAGTACGAGCAGTACTTC
.	TRBJ1-5	once	TRBV19	CASSGGHYSNQPQHF	TGTGCCAGTTCGGGGGGCCATTATAGCAATCAGCCCCAGCATTTT
.	TRBJ2-7	few	TRBV28	CASTFTGSSYEQYF	TGTGCCAGCACTTTCACAGGGAGCTCCTACGAGCAGTACTTC
TRBD2	TRBJ2-2	.	TRBV7-2	CASSSGLAMRTGELFF	TGTGCCAGCAGCTCGGGACTAGCGATGAGGACCGGGGAGCTGTTTTTT
.	TRBJ1-3	.	TRBV9	CASSVEGSGGTGNTIYF	TGTGCCAGCAGCGTAGAGGGATCGGGGGGCACAGGAAACACCATATATTTT
.	TRBJ2-1	many	TRBV25-1	CASSEISDYRDYNEQFF	TGTGCCAGCAGTGAAATCAGTGACTACCGAGACTACAATGAGCAGTTCTTC
TRBD2	TRBJ2-2	.	TRBV2	CASKFVAGGPTGELFF	TGTGCCAGCAAGTTTGTAGCGGGAGGTCCCACCGGGGAGCTGTTTTTT
.	TRBJ2-3	.	TRBV5-1	CASSLNPQSTDTQYF	TGCGCCAGCAGCTTGAACCCCCAGAGCACAGATACGCAGTATTTT
.	TRBJ2-5	.	TRBV7-2	CASSSGGAIQETQYF	TGTGCCAGCAGCTCCGGTGGGGCGATACAAGAGACCCAGTACTTC
.	TRBJ1-2	.	TRBV5-4	CASSSMRGQLTNYGYTF	TGTGCCAGCAGCTCGATGAGAGGGCAGCTAACTAACTATGGCTACACCTTC
TRBD1	TRBJ2-5	.	TRBV7-9	CASSPGDRPLQETQYF	TGTGCCAGCAGCCCCGGGGACAGGCCCCTTCAGGAGACCCAGTACTTC
TRBD2	TRBJ2-5	.	TRBV3-1/TRBV3-2	CASGRENRETQYF	TGTGCCTCGGGGCGGGAGAATAGGGAGACCCAGTACTTC
.	TRBJ1-4	once	TRBV7-8	CASSPRQRNEKLFF	TGTGCCAGCAGCCCCAGACAGAGGAATGAAAAACTGTTTTTT
TRBD2	TRBJ2-1	.	TRBV7-9	CASSLPGLAAYNEQFF	TGTGCCAGCAGCTTGCCCGGTCTAGCGGCTTACAATGAGCAGTTCTTC
TRBD2	TRBJ2-4	.	TRBV28	CASMTSGTKNIQYF	TGTGCCAGCATGACTAGCGGGACCAAAAACATTCAGTACTTC
.	TRBJ2-3	.	TRBV4-1	CASSQRQGSTDTQYF	TGCGCCAGCAGCCAAAGGCAGGGTAGCACAGATACGCAGTATTTT
TRBD1	TRBJ1-6	.	TRBV5-8	CASSREPGQLPKF	TGTGCCAGCAGCCGGGAGCCGGGACAGTTACCAAAGTTT
TRBD1	TRBJ2-1	.	TRBV19	CASSAGQGFSYNEQFF	TGTGCCAGTAGTGCGGGACAGGGATTCTCCTACAATGAGCAGTTCTTC
TRBD1	TRBJ2-7	.	TRBV11-3	CASSRGGPGYEQYF	TGTGCCAGCAGCCGAGGGGGCCCAGGCTACGAGCAGTACTTC
.	TRBJ1-4	.	TRBV11-2	CASSSVRMPNEKLFF	TGTGCCAGCAGCAGCGTGAGGATGCCGAACGAAAAACTGTTTTTT
.	TRBJ2-1	.	TRBV12-3/TRBV12-4	CASSRTVPNEQFF	TGTGCCAGCAGTCGGACAGTCCCCAATGAGCAGTTCTTC
.	TRBJ2-1	.	TRBV5-1	CASSAGTRDNEQFF	TGCGCCAGCAGCGCCGGGACTCGAGACAATGAGCAGTTCTTC
TRBD1	TRBJ1-3	.	TRBV5-1	CASSWTGGSSGNTIYF	TGCGCCAGCAGCTGGACAGGGGGTAGCTCTGGAAACACCATATATTTT
.	TRBJ1-4	.	TRBV19	CASSTGLTNEKLFF	TGTGCCAGTAGTACAGGGTTAACTAATGAAAAACTGTTTTTT
TRBD2	TRBJ2-2	.	TRBV9	CASSARLLAGVSTGELFF	TGTGCCAGCAGCGCCCGTTTACTAGCGGGGGTTTCCACCGGGGAGCTGTTTTTT
TRBD1	TRBJ1-2	.	TRBV2	CASSEEGTGRF	TGTGCCAGCAGTGAAGAAGGGACAGGCCGCTTC
TRBD1	TRBJ1-5	.	TRBV19	CASSGWDSPYSNQPQHF	TGTGCCAGTAGTGGGTGGGACAGTCCGTATAGCAATCAGCCCCAGCATTTT
.	TRBJ1-1	.	TRBV2	CASRRQTNTEAFF	TGTGCCAGCAGGAGACAAACGAACACTGAAGCTTTCTTT
.	TRBJ1-4	once	TRBV7-9	CASSPGGVEKLFF	TGTGCCAGCAGCCCCGGGGGAGTTGAAAAACTGTTTTTT
TRBD1	TRBJ1-5	few	TRBV7-9	CASRKTGDQPQHF	TGTGCCAGCAGAAAAACAGGGGACCAGCCCCAGCATTTT
TRBD2	TRBJ2-7	.	TRBV9	CASSPSGSGRAYEQYF	TGTGCCAGCAGCCCATCGGGTAGCGGGAGGGCCTACGAGCAGTACTTC
TRBD1	TRBJ1-2	.	TRBV5-4	CASSTGQEGIYGYTF	TGTGCCAGCAGCACCGGACAGGAGGGGATCTATGGCTACACCTTC
TRBD1	TRBJ1-2	.	TRBV7-9	CASSLNSPPGQGSGYTF	TGTGCCAGCAGCTTAAATAGCCCCCCGGGACAGGGGTCTGGCTACACCTTC
.	TRBJ2-7	.	TRBV27	CASSLPRGEQYF	TGTGCCAGCAGCCTTCCCCGGGGGGAGCAGTACTTC
TRBD2	TRBJ2-7	.	TRBV12-5	CASGLGTGGPVEQYF	TGTGCTAGTGGTTTGGGCACGGGAGGGCCGGTCGAGCAGTACTTC
.	TRBJ1-2	.	TRBV28	CASSSGRYGYTF	TGTGCCAGCAGTTCAGGGCGGTATGGCTACACCTTC
.	TRBJ1-2	.	TRBV28	CASSLLLRHGYTF	TGTGCCAGCAGTTTGCTACTCCGCCATGGCTACACCTTC